This T cell receptor (beta chain) was recorded in a study of blood T cell repertoires in COVID-19. Study background: T cells, B-cell-depleted T cells, or PBMCs provided the cDNA or gDNA that served as material.

Germline assignment: CDR1 SGDLS and CDR2 YYNGEE. Germline trimming cut 0 bases from V and 5 bases from J; bases unmatched to any gene: 3. This CDR3 is built from 14 residues. Profiling relied on immunoSEQ multiplex PCR, and the TCRdb table lists in-frame clones only, not all of them. Altogether about 150,000 clones are present, around four fifths being singletons, with the ten largest covering around 3.4%. Sample: peripheral blood. This clonotype was obtained from a woman at least 80 years old with acute or convalescent COVID-19. V is TRBV9 and J is TRBJ1-1, with 8 bases fitting TRBD1. CDR3 in amino acids: CASSVGQGATEAFF. The CDR3 nucleotides are TGTGCCAGCAGCGTAGGGCAGGGGGCTACTGAAGCTTTCTTT.